These 10 T cell receptor beta chains were all obtained from the same sample, sequenced in a study of T cell repertoires in cytomegalovirus infection. TCRdb reprocessed the reads with MiXCR, giving one entry per CDR3 protein. The profile shows some 130,000 distinct CDR3 sequences, about 31% of them singletons. These receptors' targets are unknown. This sample comprised CD8+ T cells from cultured PBMCs, obtained from culture after CMV antigen stimulation. These receptors were obtained from a human donor in good health (CMV status not recorded). Some clones in this sample may be carry-over from other donors' samples.

The V call is TRBV5-1, the J call TRBJ1-1, with a possible D match to TRBD1 (5 bases). Looked up from germline, CDR1 is SGHRS and CDR2 is YFSETQ. V dropped 1 base and J dropped 7 bases, with 11 bases sitting between them. The CDR3 spans 13 residues. CDR3 loop: CASSLPGGIEAFF. Written as DNA, the CDR3 is TGCGCCAGCAGCTTGCCCGGGGGGATTGAAGCTTTCTTT.

The table lists this clonotype with a few counts. This rearrangement joins TRBV12-3 or TRBV12-4 to TRBJ2-3, with D possibly being TRBD2 (7 bases). The V and J ends lost 3 bases and 1 base respectively, with 11 bases between them. There are 15 residues in the CDR3. The CDR3 DNA is TGTGCCAGCAGTTTTGCGGGGGCCCGCACAGATACGCAGTATTTT. Encoded protein: CASSFAGARTDTQYF.

The chain has TRBV12-3 or TRBV12-4 and TRBJ2-2, with 7 bases identical to TRBD1. This CDR3 spans 15 amino acids. The trim removed 5 bases at V and 6 bases at J, leaving 9 bases unmatched. In nucleotides, the CDR3 is TGTGCCAGCAGTCCACCGACAGGGAGTCCCGGGGAGCTGTTTTTT. It translates to CASSPPTGSPGELFF.

V gene TRBV5-4 combines with J gene TRBJ2-3; a possible D gene is TRBD2 (5 bases). V was pared by 5 bases and J by 3 bases, with 13 bases between. Looked up from germline, CDR1 is SGHNT and CDR2 is YYREEE (reference sequence). The CDR3 loop spans 14 amino acids. CDR3 residues: CASSGSLATDTQYF. CDR3 nucleotide sequence: TGTGCCAGCAGTGGGTCCTTAGCGACAGATACGCAGTATTTT.

CDR3 DNA sequence: TGTGCCAGCAGTGAATCGAGCCTGAGCCAAGAGACCCAGTACTTC. Its protein product is CASSESSLSQETQYF. The genes are TRBV25-1 and TRBJ2-5; no reliable D call. Germline CDR1 and CDR2: MGHDK and SYGVNS. The V gene lost 1 base and the J gene lost 1 base, with 10 bases spanning the gap. This CDR3 has 15 amino acids.

The chain couples TRBV27 to TRBJ1-6, with no clear D. Between the trimmed V and J ends, which lost 5 bases and 6 bases, there was a span of 17 bases. Per germline, CDR1 MNHEY and CDR2 SMNVEV (reference sequence). This CDR3 spans 16 amino acids. This CDR3 reads CASSPLGGFCNSPLHF. As DNA, the CDR3 is TGTGCCAGCAGTCCTCTTGGAGGGTTCTGTAATTCACCCCTCCACTTT.

The rearrangement joins TRBV28 to TRBJ2-7; D is ambiguous. V dropped 4 bases and J dropped 5 bases, with 9 bases sitting between them. The germline V gene encodes CDR1 MDHEN and CDR2 SYDVKM. This CDR3 region has 12 residues. For the CDR3, the DNA is TGTGCCAGCAGTTCTGGATGGGACGAGCAGTACTTC. Its protein is CASSSGWDEQYF.

In its sample, this clonotype was seen once. This sequence joins TRBV5-1 and TRBJ2-1; 7 bases match TRBD2. CDR1 is SGHRS and CDR2 is YFSETQ in the germline V gene. The CDR3 is 17 residues long. The V gene end was trimmed by 4 bases and the J gene end by 4 bases; junction bases not matched to a gene: 14. CDR3 sequence (DNA): TGCGCCAGCAGCCTGGGACTACTAGGCTTGCGGTACAATGAGCAGTTCTTC. Its protein is CASSLGLLGLRYNEQFF.

Remarks on this clonotype: One junction end disagrees with the germline gene, perhaps due to a read error. The DNA of the CDR3 is TGTGTCAGCAGCCTGACGGCGGATGAGCAGTTCTTC. Encoded protein: CVSSLTADEQFF. The gene calls are TRBV11-3 and TRBJ2-1, with D uncertain. The germline V gene has CDR1 SGHNT and CDR2 YENEEA. The CDR3 extends over 12 amino acids.

This chain joins TRBV11-3 and TRBJ2-2; a weak D match, TRBD2 (6 bases). The length of the CDR3 is 14 residues. In germline, CDR1 is SGHNT, CDR2 YENEEA. Trimming pared 8 bases from V and 1 base from J, leaving 11 bases between. The CDR3 reads CASRRRGNTGELFF. In DNA form, the CDR3 reads TGTGCCAGCCGAAGGCGGGGGAACACCGGGGAGCTGTTTTTT. The variable domain in full, with the rest retrieved from reference TRBV11-3 and TRBJ2-2, is EAGVVQSPRYKIIEKKQPVAFWCNPISGHNTLYWYLQNLGQGPELLIRYENEEAVDDSQLPKDRFSAERLKGVDSTLKIQPAELGDSAVYLCASRRRGNTGELFFGEGSRLTVL.